This T cell receptor (beta chain) was profiled in a study of T-cell memory formation after mild COVID-19. V was cut by 10 bases and J by 2 bases, with 21 bases left in between. The CDR3 length is 15 residues. CDR1 is SEHNR, CDR2 FQNEAQ, per germline (reference sequence). TCRdb recomputed calls from the 5' RACE reads with MiXCR, one row per CDR3 protein. The sample lists 85,000 to 130,000 distinct CDR3 sequences, 12% occurring once. This clonotype was counted between two and nine times. The antigen is undetermined. Overall study results and limits: Several responding clones turned up in pre-infection memory, indicating that cross-reactive memory may have taken part.

Material for sequencing was PBMCs or a T cell subset sorted from them (not recorded which). The chain joins TRBV7-9 to TRBJ2-7; either TRBD1 or TRBD2 may fit D (5 bases each). This TCR was sampled from an adult woman who had mild COVID-19 (a few samples of this study predate the infection). Cell type and time point are not known. CDR3 residues: CAISLFRDAAYEQYF. As DNA, the CDR3 is TGTGCCATCTCCCTTTTCCGGGACGCAGCCTACGAGCAGTACTTC.